The 9 T cell receptor beta chains listed next were all sequenced from one sample in a study of CD8 T cells in Susac syndrome. cDNA came from approximately 0.5 to 1 ug RNA primed by random hexamers. One entry per CDR3 protein results from TCRdb running MiXCR on the immunoSEQ multiplex PCR reads. The top ten clones hold around 0.15% of a sample with some 200,000 distinct CDR3 sequences, approximately 90% of them seen once. Input material: CD8+ T cells from PBMCs. Receptors originate from a human donor with multiple sclerosis.

The chain combines TRBV9 with TRBJ2-1; weak D call: TRBD2 (6 bases). The CDR3 is made up of 19 amino acids. V shed 0 bases and J shed 2 bases, with 21 bases lying between them. The germline gives CDR1 SGDLS, CDR2 YYNGEE. The CDR3 sequence is CASSVDGTSPLAAYNEQFF. The CDR3, as DNA: TGTGCCAGCAGCGTAGATGGAACTAGCCCCCTGGCGGCCTACAATGAGCAGTTCTTC.

This chain connects TRBV4-1 to TRBJ2-7; a possible D gene is TRBD1 (6 bases). The CDR3 is 14 amino acids. Per germline, CDR1 MGHRA and CDR2 YSYEKL. Trimming shortened V by 1 base and J by 9 bases, and 16 bases separated the two germline ends. The CDR3 region is CASSQVVARGGQYF. The CDR3 DNA reads as TGCGCCAGCAGCCAAGTTGTGGCCAGGGGTGGGCAGTACTTC.

The CDR3 protein is CASSLDSTYEQYF. In DNA form, the CDR3 reads TGTGCCAGCAGTTTAGACAGCACTTACGAGCAGTACTTC. V usage is TRBV28 and J usage is TRBJ2-7; the D gene is possibly TRBD1 (5 bases). Looked up from germline, CDR1 is MDHEN and CDR2 is SYDVKM. The CDR3 extends over 13 amino acids. V was clipped by 2 bases and J by 4 bases, with 9 bases between them. The full variable domain, its missing parts supplied by reference TRBV28 and TRBJ2-7, is DVKVTQSSRYLVKRTGEKVFLECVQDMDHENMFWYRQDPGLGLRLIYFSYDVKMKEKGDIPEGYSVSREKKERFSLILESASTNQTSMYLCASSLDSTYEQYFGPGTRLTVT.

This clonotype occurred once. The chain carries TRBV4-3 and TRBJ2-1; the match to TRBD2 covers 8 bases. The V and J ends lost 0 bases and 2 bases, in that order; junction bases with no gene match: 3. The CDR3 loop spans 16 amino acids. CDR1 is LGHNA and CDR2 is YSLEER in the germline V gene. For the CDR3, the DNA is TGCGCCAGCAGCCAAGATCGGGAGGGGCCCTACAATGAGCAGTTCTTC. Translating it yields CASSQDREGPYNEQFF.

The V gene is TRBV7-9, the J gene TRBJ1-2, with no clear D. Trimming cost V 3 bases and J 3 bases, with 17 bases left between them. The CDR3 totals 16 residues. Germline-derived CDR1 and CDR2 are SEHNR and FQNEAQ (reference sequence). The CDR3 DNA reads as TGTGCCAGCAGCTTCATAAAACTACGTGGGGACTATGGCTACACCTTC. Amino acids: CASSFIKLRGDYGYTF.

The V and J genes are TRBV3-1 and TRBJ2-3; 10 bases align to TRBD2. V lost 0 bases to trimming and J lost 2 bases; unmatched junction nucleotides: 5. This CDR3 spans 17 amino acids. The germline V gene has CDR1 LGHDT and CDR2 YNNKEL (reference sequence). The CDR3 coding sequence is TGTGCCAGCAGCCAAGAGGTACTAGCGGGACCCACAGATACGCAGTATTTT. Amino acid sequence: CASSQEVLAGPTDTQYF.

The chain links TRBV4-2 to TRBJ1-2, with a weak D call TRBD1 (5 bases). Germline-derived CDR1 and CDR2 are LGHNA and YNFKEQ. The CDR3 runs 14 residues. V lost 2 bases and J lost 8, with 15 bases in between. CDR3 DNA sequence: TGTGCCAGCAGCCAATCGGGGGTCGTGAAGGGCTACACCTTC. The encoded protein is CASSQSGVVKGYTF.

The V call is TRBV5-1, the J call TRBJ2-1, with TRBD1 matching over 8 bases. Per germline, CDR1 SGHRS and CDR2 YFSETQ. The CDR3 length is 15 residues. V dropped 0 bases and J dropped 8; count of bases not matched to a gene: 7. CDR3 nucleotides: TGCGCCAGCAGCTTGGCTACAGGGGGTGGATATGAGCAGTTCTTC. This sequence encodes CASSLATGGGYEQFF.

The chain is built from TRBV2 and TRBJ2-7; a possible D gene is TRBD1 (6 bases). The V end lost 6 bases, the J end lost 2 bases, and 11 bases lay between the germline ends. CDR1 SNHLY and CDR2 FYNNEI come from the germline V gene. This CDR3 is 13 amino acids long. As DNA, the CDR3 is TGTGCCAGCAGATTAGGACAGACCTACGAGCAGTACTTC. Translation gives CASRLGQTYEQYF.